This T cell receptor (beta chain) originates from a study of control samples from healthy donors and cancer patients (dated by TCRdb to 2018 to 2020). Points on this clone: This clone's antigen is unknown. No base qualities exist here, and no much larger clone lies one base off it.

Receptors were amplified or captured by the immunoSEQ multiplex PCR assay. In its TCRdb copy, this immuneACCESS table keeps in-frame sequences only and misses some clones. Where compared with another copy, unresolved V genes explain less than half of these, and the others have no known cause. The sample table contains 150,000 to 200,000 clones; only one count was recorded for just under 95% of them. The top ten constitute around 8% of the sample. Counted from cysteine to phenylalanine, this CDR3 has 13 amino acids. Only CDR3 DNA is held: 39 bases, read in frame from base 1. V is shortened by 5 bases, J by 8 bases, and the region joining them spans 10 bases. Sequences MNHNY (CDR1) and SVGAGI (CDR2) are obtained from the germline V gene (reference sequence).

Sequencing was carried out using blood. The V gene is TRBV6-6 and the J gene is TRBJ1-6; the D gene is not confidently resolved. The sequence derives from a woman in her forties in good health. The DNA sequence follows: TGTGCCAGCAGTCAAGACCCATATTCACCCCTCCACTTT. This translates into CASSQDPYSPLHF.